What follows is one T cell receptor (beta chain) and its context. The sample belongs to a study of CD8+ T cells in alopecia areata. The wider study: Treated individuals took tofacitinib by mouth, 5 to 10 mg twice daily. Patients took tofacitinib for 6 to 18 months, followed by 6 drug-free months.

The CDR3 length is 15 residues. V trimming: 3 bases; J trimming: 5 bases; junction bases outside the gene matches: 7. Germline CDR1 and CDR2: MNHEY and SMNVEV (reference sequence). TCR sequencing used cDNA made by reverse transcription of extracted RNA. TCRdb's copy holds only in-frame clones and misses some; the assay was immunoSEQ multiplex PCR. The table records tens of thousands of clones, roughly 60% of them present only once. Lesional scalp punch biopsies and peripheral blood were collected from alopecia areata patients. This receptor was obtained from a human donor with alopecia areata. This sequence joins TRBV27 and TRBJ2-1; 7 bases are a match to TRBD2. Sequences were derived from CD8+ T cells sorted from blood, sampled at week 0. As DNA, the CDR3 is TGTGCCAGCAGTTTTGGGGGGGACCTAAACAATGAGCAGTTCTTC. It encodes CASSFGGDLNNEQFF.